This T cell receptor (beta chain) was captured in a study of T cells in Graves' hyperthyroidism and ophthalmopathy. Diagnosis of hyperthyroidism was new in patients aged 18 to 65, and its duration was under 2 months. Germline CDR1 reads GTSNPN; CDR2 reads SVGIG (reference sequence). The CDR3 has 13 amino acids. Trimming removed 5 bases at V and 2 bases at J, with 12 bases between. This clonotype was seen many times. The CDR3 regions of TCR beta were amplified from RNA transcripts. The primer set for the first-round RT-PCR of the TCR CDR3 was HTBI. TCRdb redid the calling of the multiplex PCR reads with MiXCR, one entry per CDR3 protein. The repertoire consists of some 510,000 distinct CDR3 sequences, with more than 20% occurring once and the leading ten covering more than 20%.

This TCR was recovered from a man aged 18 to 30 with Graves' hyperthyroidism. The sequencing input was blood. The chain combines TRBV30 with TRBJ1-2; D remains unclear. CDR3 residues: CAWGQEVNYGYTF. The CDR3 bases are TGTGCCTGGGGCCAGGAGGTCAACTATGGCTACACCTTC. The full variable domain, its missing parts supplied by reference TRBV30 and TRBJ1-2, is SQTIHQWPATLVQPVGSPLSLECTVEGTSNPNLYWYRQAAGRGLQLLFYSVGIGQISSEVPQNLSASRPQDRQFILSSKKLLLSDSGFYLCAWGQEVNYGYTFGSGTRLTVV.